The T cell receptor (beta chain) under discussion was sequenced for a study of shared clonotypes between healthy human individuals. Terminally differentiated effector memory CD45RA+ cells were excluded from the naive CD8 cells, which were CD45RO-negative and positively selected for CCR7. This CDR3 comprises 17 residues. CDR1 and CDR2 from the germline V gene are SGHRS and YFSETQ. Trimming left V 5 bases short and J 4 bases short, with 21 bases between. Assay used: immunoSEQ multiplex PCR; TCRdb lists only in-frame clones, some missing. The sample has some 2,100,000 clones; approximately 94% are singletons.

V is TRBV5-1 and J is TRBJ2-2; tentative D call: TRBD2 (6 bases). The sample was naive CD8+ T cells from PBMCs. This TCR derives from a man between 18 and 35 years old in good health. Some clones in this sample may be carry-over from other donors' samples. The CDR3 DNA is TGCGCCAGCAGTCCCCCCGGGACTCCCTTAATCACCGGGGAGCTGTTTTTT. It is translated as CASSPPGTPLITGELFF.